The present T cell receptor beta chain was sequenced within a study of control samples from healthy donors and cancer patients. The data were produced by immunoSEQ multiplex PCR, yet TCRdb's version contains in-frame clones alone and is incomplete. This sample has approximately 150,000 clones, with roughly 92% found just once. V lost 6 bases, J lost 2 bases, and 6 bases stayed unmatched. Per germline, CDR1 SNHLY and CDR2 FYNNEI. The CDR3 spans 14 residues. This rearrangement joins TRBV2 to TRBJ2-5, with 7 bases fitting TRBD1. The TCR originated in a man aged 35-49 years in good health. Sequencing was carried out using blood. The CDR3 nucleotides read TGTGCCAGCAGCGTATCACAGGGGCAAGAGACCCAGTACTTC. Protein product: CASSVSQGQETQYF.